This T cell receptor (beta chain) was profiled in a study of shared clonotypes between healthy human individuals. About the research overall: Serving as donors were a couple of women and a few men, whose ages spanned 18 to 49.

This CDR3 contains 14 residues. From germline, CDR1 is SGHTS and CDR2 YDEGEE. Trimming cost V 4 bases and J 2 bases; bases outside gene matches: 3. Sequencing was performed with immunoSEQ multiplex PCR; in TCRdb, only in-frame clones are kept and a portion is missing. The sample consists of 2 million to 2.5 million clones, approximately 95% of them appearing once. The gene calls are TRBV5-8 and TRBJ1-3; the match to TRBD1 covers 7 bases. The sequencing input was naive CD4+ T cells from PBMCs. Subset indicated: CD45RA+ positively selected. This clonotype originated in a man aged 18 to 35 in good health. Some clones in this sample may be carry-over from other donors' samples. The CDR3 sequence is CASSLDRTGNTIYF. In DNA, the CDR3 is TGTGCCAGCAGCCTGGACAGGACTGGAAACACCATATATTTT.